The 32 T cell receptor beta chains reported below all come from one sample, sequenced in a study of persistence of HIV-infected CD4 T cells. For these TCRs, the target antigens are not known. Nonspecific anti-CD3/anti-CD28 bead stimulation represents the broad CD4+ T cell repertoire. Sorting of responding CD4+ T cells relied on upregulated CD40 ligand together with CD69. This was the immunoSEQ version 4 assay in survey mode. Assay: immunoSEQ multiplex PCR; the TCRdb copy retains only in-frame clones and omits some. The sample includes approximately 46,000 clones, just under 90% of them seen just once. The source material was CD4+ T cells sorted from PBMCs after 18-hour stimulation, sampled from a patient who received antiretroviral therapy. Receptor source: an adult woman with HIV who was CMV-seropositive.

This clone occurred once. V and J are TRBV9 and TRBJ2-7, with D possibly matching TRBD2 (6 bases). CDR3 size: 14 residues. CDR1 is SGDLS, CDR2 YYNGEE, per germline. Trimming took 0 bases from V and 7 from J, leaving 14 bases between them. The CDR3 DNA reads TGTGCCAGCAGCGTAGAGCCTACAGGAGGGGAGCAGTACTTC. Its protein product is CASSVEPTGGEQYF.

This clone was detected once. The chain links TRBV6-5 to TRBJ2-7; 7 bases fit TRBD1. The ends lost 6 bases at V and 7 bases at J; junction bases unmatched: 12. The germline gives CDR1 MNHEY, CDR2 SVGAGI. The CDR3 extends over 14 amino acids. The CDR3 sequence is CASRGQVNLGEQYF. The CDR3 coding sequence is TGTGCCAGCAGAGGACAGGTGAATCTGGGAGAGCAGTACTTC.

The genes are TRBV5-4 and TRBJ1-4; D uncertain. CDR1 is SGHNT, CDR2 YYREEE, per germline (reference sequence). This CDR3 has 15 amino acids. V shed 3 bases and J shed 8 bases, with 17 bases lying between them. CDR3 region: CASSYKDPAREKLFF. CDR3 DNA sequence: TGTGCCAGCAGCTACAAAGACCCTGCTCGGGAAAAACTGTTTTTT.

J is TRBJ2-7 and V is TRBV21-1. TRBV21-1 is a documented pseudogene. CDR3 length: 13 amino acids. In nucleotides, the CDR3 is TGTGCCAGCAGCAGAGGGGTCTCCTACGAGCAGTACTTC. It codes for CASSRGVSYEQYF.

This chain links TRBV5-4 with TRBJ2-1; 10 nucleotides agree with TRBD2. This CDR3 is built from 17 residues. V shed 2 bases and J 7 bases; nucleotides not matched to a gene: 12. Germline V gives CDR1 SGHNT, CDR2 YYREEE (reference sequence). Here the CDR3 reads CASSFSVASGRGNEQFF. CDR3 nucleotide sequence: TGTGCCAGCAGCTTTTCCGTGGCTAGCGGGAGAGGAAATGAGCAGTTCTTC.

This chain connects TRBV5-1 to TRBJ2-2; 9 bases match TRBD1. The germline V gene has CDR1 SGHRS and CDR2 YFSETQ. V was clipped by 4 bases and J by 4 bases; unmatched bases: 5. The CDR3 runs to 15 residues. The CDR3 protein is CASSADRGGTGELFF. DNA of the CDR3: TGCGCCAGCAGCGCAGACAGGGGGGGCACCGGGGAGCTGTTTTTT. Based on the CDR3 plus reference TRBV5-1 and TRBJ2-2, the full variable domain is KAGVTQTPRYLIKTRGQQVTLSCSPISGHRSVSWYQQTPGQGLQFLFEYFSETQRNKGNFPGRFSGRQFSNSRSEMNVSTLELGDSALYLCASSADRGGTGELFFGEGSRLTVL.

V usage is TRBV11-2 and J usage is TRBJ2-3, with D perhaps being TRBD1 or TRBD2 (6 bases each). The germline V and J ends were trimmed by 4 bases and 1 base, with 21 bases remaining between them. This CDR3 has 18 residues. Per germline, CDR1 SGHAT and CDR2 FQNNGV. The CDR3 bases are TGTGCCAGCAGCTCGGGGGCCTCCGGGACCCTCCGCACAGATACGCAGTATTTT. Amino acid sequence: CASSSGASGTLRTDTQYF. Based on the CDR3 plus reference TRBV11-2 and TRBJ2-3, the full variable domain is EAGVAQSPRYKIIEKRQSVAFWCNPISGHATLYWYQQILGQGPKLLIQFQNNGVVDDSQLPKDRFSAERLKGVDSTLKIQPAKLEDSAVYLCASSSGASGTLRTDTQYFGPGTRLTVL.

This chain joins TRBV28 and TRBJ1-5; 8 nucleotides agree with TRBD1. The CDR3 consists of 14 residues. V lost 4 bases, J lost 4 bases, and 3 bases stayed unmatched. Germline-derived CDR1 and CDR2 are MDHEN and SYDVKM. DNA of the CDR3: TGTGCCAGCAGTTCGGGACAGGCTAATCAGCCCCAGCATTTT. Encoded protein: CASSSGQANQPQHF. Looking up the rest from reference TRBV28 and TRBJ1-5 gives the full variable domain: DVKVTQSSRYLVKRTGEKVFLECVQDMDHENMFWYRQDPGLGLRLIYFSYDVKMKEKGDIPEGYSVSREKKERFSLILESASTNQTSMYLCASSSGQANQPQHFGDGTRLSIL.

This chain uses TRBV5-6 with TRBJ2-7; no clear D gene. CDR1 is SGHDT and CDR2 is YYEEEE in the germline V gene. Trimming stripped 1 base from V and 4 bases from J, with 18 bases between. CDR3 length: 16 residues. In DNA, the CDR3 is TGTGCCAGCAGCTTGCTTTCTGGGCCAGCTAGGTACGAGCAGTACTTC. Its translation is CASSLLSGPARYEQYF.

V and J are TRBV2 and TRBJ2-2, with 9 bases identical to TRBD1. The V gene's germline CDR1 is SNHLY and CDR2 FYNNEI. The CDR3 is 15 amino acids. Trimming removed 5 bases from V and 1 base from J; junction bases left unmatched: 2. CDR3 protein: CASSWDRVNTGELFF. The CDR3 nucleotides are TGTGCCAGCAGTTGGGACAGGGTGAACACCGGGGAGCTGTTTTTT.

DNA of the CDR3: TGTGCCAGTAGTATAGTCGGAGTTATCTCTGGAAACACCATATATTTT. Its protein is CASSIVGVISGNTIYF. The chain couples TRBV19 to TRBJ1-3; D ambiguous. Germline-derived CDR1 and CDR2 are LNHDA and SQIVND (reference sequence). V gave up 1 base and J gave up 0 bases, with 10 bases separating them. This CDR3 spans 16 amino acids.

This clone has a handful of counts. CDR3 loop: CASSPTRGTEAFF. For the CDR3, the DNA is TGCGCCAGCAGCCCTACACGAGGCACTGAAGCTTTCTTT. The J gene is TRBJ1-1, the V gene TRBV5-1; unclear D gene. Germline-derived CDR1 and CDR2 are SGHRS and YFSETQ. Trimming shortened V by 4 bases and J by 4 bases, and 11 bases separated the two germline ends. CDR3 size: 13 residues.

The chain combines TRBV10-3 with TRBJ1-2; possible D gene TRBD1, 5 bases. The CDR3 spans 14 residues. V dropped 6 bases and J dropped 0 bases, with 11 bases sitting between them. From germline, CDR1 is ENHRY and CDR2 SYGVKD. Written as DNA, the CDR3 is TGTGCCATCAGCACAGGCGCTACTAACTATGGCTACACCTTC. It encodes CAISTGATNYGYTF.

The CDR3 region is CSGTDQHVMNTEAFF. Written as DNA, the CDR3 is TGCAGCGGGACAGATCAACACGTCATGAACACTGAAGCTTTCTTT. The genes are TRBV29-1 and TRBJ1-1; tentative D call: TRBD1 (6 bases). This CDR3 contains 15 residues. Germline V CDR1 and CDR2: SQVTM, ANQGSEA. Trimming took off 7 bases at V and 0 bases at J, with 18 bases between the two ends.

J is TRBJ2-3 and V is TRBV7-6, with D possibly being TRBD2 (6 bases). Trimming stripped 2 bases from V and 3 bases from J, with 12 bases between. Germline values: CDR1 SGHVS, CDR2 FNYEAQ. CDR3 length: 15 residues. The CDR3 spells CASSLTYGGTDTQYF. The CDR3 nucleotides are TGTGCCAGCAGCTTAACTTACGGGGGTACAGATACGCAGTATTTT.

This clone was seen only a few times. J is TRBJ1-1 and V is TRBV9, with 8 bases lining up with TRBD1. CDR3 length: 14 residues. Germline loops: CDR1 SGDLS, CDR2 YYNGEE. Trimming at V came to 4 bases and at J to 6 bases, leaving 8 bases not matched to a gene. This CDR3 reads CASSPRDRLAEAFF. DNA of the CDR3: TGTGCCAGCAGCCCTAGGGACAGGTTAGCTGAAGCTTTCTTT.

The rearrangement uses TRBV30 and TRBJ1-6, with D possibly being TRBD1 (5 bases). Per germline, CDR1 GTSNPN and CDR2 SVGIG (reference sequence). Trimming left V 0 bases short and J 7 bases short, with 16 bases between. The CDR3 is 16 residues long. CDR3 loop: CAWSVGAGEVNSPLHF. CDR3 DNA: TGTGCCTGGAGTGTAGGGGCTGGGGAGGTGAATTCACCCCTCCACTTT.

The chain couples TRBV5-5 to TRBJ2-2; 9 bases match TRBD2. The CDR3 extends over 16 amino acids. J lost 6 bases, V lost 2 bases, and 8 bases had no gene match. The V gene's germline CDR1 is SGHKS and CDR2 YYEKEE (reference sequence). CDR3 DNA: TGTGCCAGCAGCTTAGGTCGCGGGGGGGTCCCCGGGGAGCTGTTTTTT. It is translated as CASSLGRGGVPGELFF.

CDR3 sequence: CATSERTSGLLDEQFF. The CDR3 nucleotides read TGTGCCACCAGTGAACGGACTAGCGGGCTGCTGGATGAGCAGTTCTTC. The J gene is TRBJ2-1, the V gene TRBV24-1; 11 nucleotides agree with TRBD2. Germline V gives CDR1 KGHDR, CDR2 SFDVKD. CDR3 length: 16 amino acids. J lost 8 bases, V lost 4 bases, and 9 bases had no gene match.

This chain joins TRBV10-2 and TRBJ2-1; a possible D gene is TRBD2 (6 bases). CDR1 and CDR2 from the germline V gene are WSHSY and SAAADI. This CDR3 region has 15 residues. Deletions cut 3 bases from V and 5 bases from J, with 14 bases between. CDR3 sequence (DNA): TGCGCCAGCAGTGATTGGCGGGGTGGTGACAATGAGCAGTTCTTC. Translation gives CASSDWRGGDNEQFF.

On this clone itself: One end of the junction varies from germline; a read error may be responsible. This CDR3 reads CASSFDPSGGARAF. In DNA form, the CDR3 reads TGTGCCAGCAGTTTTGATCCTAGCGGGGGTGCTCGGGCCTTC. This chain connects TRBV28 to TRBJ2-7, with TRBD2 matching over 10 bases. The CDR3 loop spans 14 amino acids. The V gene's germline CDR1 is MDHEN and CDR2 SYDVKM.

The rearrangement joins TRBV7-9 to TRBJ1-1; D remains unclear. Germline CDR1 SEHNR, CDR2 FQNEAQ (reference sequence). This CDR3 has 13 amino acids. V lost 1 base to trimming and J lost 4 bases, with 7 bases between them. The CDR3 region is CASSLEGGTEAFF. The CDR3 DNA reads as TGTGCCAGCAGCTTAGAAGGCGGCACTGAAGCTTTCTTT.

This CDR3 reads CASGSGWQETQYF. The CDR3 region has the DNA TGTGCCAGCGGGTCAGGATGGCAAGAGACCCAGTACTTC. The chain recombines TRBV7-8 with TRBJ2-5; D call uncertain. The V and J ends lost 8 bases and 2 bases respectively, with 12 bases between them. Germline CDR1 and CDR2: SGHVS and FQNEAQ. The CDR3 spans 13 residues.

This chain connects TRBV2 to TRBJ1-5; D unclear. This CDR3 comprises 15 residues. V shed 1 base and J shed 9 bases, with 16 bases lying between them. CDR1 and CDR2 from the germline V gene are SNHLY and FYNNEI. In DNA, the CDR3 is TGTGCCAGCAGTGAAGGAGCGGTGGGCTGGGGGCCCCAGCATTTT. Its translation: CASSEGAVGWGPQHF.

V and J are TRBV9 and TRBJ2-5, with TRBD2 matching over 12 bases. Germline V gene lookup returns CDR1 SGDLS and CDR2 YYNGEE. The CDR3 extends over 16 amino acids. The trim removed 2 bases at V and 2 bases at J, leaving 4 bases unmatched. The CDR3 nucleotides are TGTGCCAGCAGCGTCGGACTAGCGGGGCTTCAAGAGACCCAGTACTTC. Protein product: CASSVGLAGLQETQYF.

The V gene is TRBV19, the J gene TRBJ1-2, with TRBD1 matching 7 bases. CDR1 and CDR2 from the germline V gene are LNHDA and SQIVND (reference sequence). There are 13 residues in the CDR3. Trimming removed 3 bases from V and 5 bases from J; junction bases left unmatched: 3. The CDR3 sequence: CASSMVQGYGYTF. The CDR3 DNA reads as TGTGCCAGTAGTATGGTACAGGGGTATGGCTACACCTTC.

The chain employs TRBV6-5 and TRBJ1-1; no clear D. The germline V gene encodes CDR1 MNHEY and CDR2 SVGAGI. This CDR3 contains 15 residues. Deletions cut 6 bases from V and 3 bases from J, with 17 bases between. CDR3: CASSPHFTRDTEAFF. The CDR3 bases are TGTGCCAGCAGCCCCCATTTTACCCGGGACACTGAAGCTTTCTTT.

J is TRBJ1-1 and V is TRBV25-1; D might be TRBD1 (5 bases). This CDR3 has 13 amino acids. V lost 0 bases, J lost 5 bases, and 7 bases lay in between. Germline V gene lookup returns CDR1 MGHDK and CDR2 SYGVNS. This chain's CDR3 is CASSEYPGTEAFF. CDR3 sequence (DNA): TGTGCCAGCAGTGAATATCCAGGGACTGAAGCTTTCTTT. The variable domain in full, with the rest retrieved from reference TRBV25-1 and TRBJ1-1, is EADIYQTPRYLVIGTGKKITLECSQTMGHDKMYWYQQDPGMELHLIHYSYGVNSTEKGDLSSESTVSRIRTEHFPLTLESARPSHTSQYLCASSEYPGTEAFFGQGTRLTVV.

The chain employs TRBV12-5 and TRBJ2-1; the D gene is possibly TRBD2 (5 bases). This CDR3 has 17 residues. Per germline, CDR1 LGHNT and CDR2 FRNRAP. Trimming took off 0 bases at V and 2 bases at J, with 14 bases between the two ends. The CDR3 bases are TGTGCTAGTGGTTTGGTACTAGTGGGAGTAACCTACAATGAGCAGTTCTTC. Encoded protein: CASGLVLVGVTYNEQFF.

The rearrangement links TRBV5-4 to TRBJ2-6, with D tentatively TRBD1 (5 bases). From germline, CDR1 is SGHNT and CDR2 YYREEE (reference sequence). Trimming left V 0 bases short and J 0 bases short, with 10 bases between. This CDR3 is 17 amino acids long. The CDR3 loop reads CASSLEGPVSGANVLTF. CDR3 sequence (DNA): TGTGCCAGCAGCTTGGAGGGGCCGGTCTCTGGGGCCAACGTCCTGACTTTC. The whole variable domain, remainder taken from reference TRBV5-4 and TRBJ2-6, is ETGVTQSPTHLIKTRGQQVTLRCSSQSGHNTVSWYQQALGQGPQFIFQYYREEENGRGNFPPRFSGLQFPNYSSELNVNALELDDSALYLCASSLEGPVSGANVLTFGAGSRLTVL.

Written as DNA, the CDR3 is TGTGCCACCGACCGGGACAGCAAATCCTACGAGCAGTACTTC. Protein product: CATDRDSKSYEQYF. This chain connects TRBV7-9 to TRBJ2-7; 7 bases map to TRBD1. Germline V gene sequence: CDR1 SEHNR, CDR2 FQNEAQ (reference sequence). This CDR3 has 14 residues. V trimming: 10 bases; J trimming: 1 base; junction bases outside the gene matches: 10.

This clone showed up just once. The rearrangement links TRBV3-1 (or the pseudogene TRBV3-2) to TRBJ1-1, with no clear D. The V and J ends lost 4 bases and 3 bases respectively, with 6 bases between them. CDR1 is LGHDT and CDR2 is YNNKEL in the germline V gene (reference sequence). The CDR3 extends over 12 amino acids. The CDR3 DNA reads as TGTGCCAGCAGCCTTGGCTACACTGAAGCTTTCTTT. It codes for CASSLGYTEAFF.